The rows below give T cell receptor beta chains drawn from one sample of a study of T-cell reconstitution after alpha-beta-depleted transplantation in children. Using its own MiXCR run on the PCR reads, TCRdb lists one record per CDR3 protein. The table lists approximately 300,000 distinct CDR3 sequences, 9.5% to 13% of them singletons. This specimen consisted of PBMCs, obtained before TCRalphabeta/CD19-depleted stem cell transplant. The source is a boy under three years old with acute myeloid leukemia, due to receive a stem cell transplant. Both conserved end residues are part of each CDR3. A D gene is named only where the DNA matches it firmly. Some rows have no size entry. The others give once, few or many, or a class for an expanded clone.

j_gene | abundance | d_gene | v_gene | CDR3nt | CDR3aa
TRBJ2-4 | many | - | TRBV20-1 | TGCAGTGCTAGAGACCCCCGACAGATGTATTTC | CSARDPRQMYF
TRBJ1-2 | many | - | TRBV6-1 | TGTGCCAGCAGTGAGGGGGGCAGTATCTATGGCTACACCTTC | CASSEGGSIYGYTF
TRBJ2-7 | many | - | TRBV28 | TGTGCCAGCAGTTCTGGACAGCCCGCCTACGAGCAGTACTTC | CASSSGQPAYEQYF
TRBJ2-1 | many | - | TRBV7-9 | TGTGCCAGCAGCTTAGGGATGGGATCCTACAATGAGCAGTTCTTC | CASSLGMGSYNEQFF
TRBJ2-3 | - | TRBD2 | TRBV30 | TGTGCCTGGAGGAGAGGGACTAGCGGGGGACCCAGAGATACGCAGTATTTT | CAWRRGTSGGPRDTQYF
TRBJ1-3 | many | - | TRBV6-1 | TGTGCCAGCAGCCGATTGGTGCCGAGCTCTGGAAACACCATATATTTT | CASSRLVPSSGNTIYF
TRBJ2-7 | many | - | TRBV28 | TGTGCCAGCACCCTGGGACAAACCTACGAGCAGTACTTC | CASTLGQTYEQYF
TRBJ2-7 | many | - | TRBV12-3/TRBV12-4 | TGTGCCAGCAGCTGGGCCGCTTTCTACGAGCAGTACTTC | CASSWAAFYEQYF
TRBJ2-1 | many | - | TRBV12-5 | TGTGCTAGTGGTTTAGGAATCGGAGGGAATGAGCAGTTCTTC | CASGLGIGGNEQFF
TRBJ2-3 | many | - | TRBV3-1 | TGTGCCAGCAGCCCGACTAGGTGGACAGATACGCAGTATTTT | CASSPTRWTDTQYF
TRBJ2-7 | many | - | TRBV18 | TGTGCCAGCTCACCACGGTCGGACTACGAGCAGTACTTC | CASSPRSDYEQYF
TRBJ2-5 | many | - | TRBV5-1 | TGCGCCAGCAGCTTGGCCGGGACACACAAAGAGACCCAGTACTTC | CASSLAGTHKETQYF
TRBJ2-7 | many | TRBD2 | TRBV3-1 | TGTGCCAGCAGGCCGACTAGCGCCTACTACGAGCAGTACTTC | CASRPTSAYYEQYF
TRBJ2-1 | many | TRBD1 | TRBV5-1 | TGCGCCAGCAGCACCGGACAGGGGGCGCCGGACAATGAGCAGTTCTTC | CASSTGQGAPDNEQFF
TRBJ2-7 | many | - | TRBV12-3/TRBV12-4 | TGTGCCAGCAGTTTTTCGGGTACCTACGAGCAGTACTTC | CASSFSGTYEQYF
TRBJ2-7 | many | - | TRBV30 | TGTGCCTGGAGAGTCGCGGATGTTCGAGAGTACGAGCAGTACTTC | CAWRVADVREYEQYF
TRBJ2-2 | many | - | TRBV5-6 | TGTGCCAGCAGCACCTTCGGGCGCGGCACCGGGGAGCTGTTTTTT | CASSTFGRGTGELFF
TRBJ2-3 | - | - | TRBV20-1 | TGCAGTGTGTCGCCTTACACAGATACGCAGTATTTT | CSVSPYTDTQYF
TRBJ2-2 | - | - | TRBV19 | TGTGCCAGTAGTATTCGTCGGACCCTTGAGCTGTTTTTT | CASSIRRTLELFF
TRBJ1-2 | many | TRBD1 | TRBV19 | TGTGCCAGTAGTAAACAGGGGGCGGTGTATGGCTACACCTTC | CASSKQGAVYGYTF
TRBJ2-7 | once | TRBD2 | TRBV7-2 | TGTGCCAGCAGCTACCCGACAGTCCGCGAGACTAGCAATACCTACGAGCAGTACTTC | CASSYPTVRETSNTYEQYF
TRBJ2-7 | - | - | TRBV5-6 | TGTGCCAGCAGCCCGGACACGCCCGGGGACGAGCAGTACTTC | CASSPDTPGDEQYF
TRBJ1-4 | many | - | TRBV7-9 | TGTGCCAGCAGCCCCGCCTTAGGGCAGGAAAAACTGTTTTTT | CASSPALGQEKLFF
TRBJ2-1 | many | TRBD2 | TRBV20-1 | TGCAGTGCTAGCCGACTAGCGGGCGATGAGCAGTTCTTC | CSASRLAGDEQFF
TRBJ2-1 | many | TRBD2 | TRBV5-1 | TGCGCCAGCAGCTTGGCTAGCGGCTCCTACAATGAGCAGTTCTTC | CASSLASGSYNEQFF
TRBJ2-1 | few | TRBD2 | TRBV4-2 | TGTGCCAGCAGCCGGGGACTAGCGGGAGATTCCTTTCATCTCTACAATGAGCAGTTCTTC | CASSRGLAGDSFHLYNEQFF
TRBJ2-7 | many | TRBD2 | TRBV29-1 | TGCAGCGTTGGTCCCCGACTAGCGGGAGAGATATACGAGCAGTACTTC | CSVGPRLAGEIYEQYF
TRBJ2-1 | - | - | TRBV6-1 | TGTGCCAGCGTGGGGGCTAACTCCTACAATGAGCAGTTCTTC | CASVGANSYNEQFF
TRBJ2-3 | many | TRBD2 | TRBV19 | TGTGCCAGTACGCTCAAGCGGGGGAGCACAGATACGCAGTATTTT | CASTLKRGSTDTQYF
TRBJ2-7 | few | - | TRBV12-3/TRBV12-4 | TGTGCCAGCAGTCTCCAGATCTGGCGCCTCGAGCAGTACTTC | CASSLQIWRLEQYF
TRBJ1-6 | - | - | TRBV20-1 | TGCTGTGCTAGAGATAGTAGCACAGGGCTCCCTTACCTCTATAATTCACCCCTCCACTTT | CCARDSSTGLPYLYNSPLHF
TRBJ2-7 | few | - | TRBV4-1 | TGCGCCAGCAGCCAAGGAGTCGTTTGGGTGCTAAGAGAAACACCGGAATCCTACGAGCAGTACTTC | CASSQGVVWVLRETPESYEQYF